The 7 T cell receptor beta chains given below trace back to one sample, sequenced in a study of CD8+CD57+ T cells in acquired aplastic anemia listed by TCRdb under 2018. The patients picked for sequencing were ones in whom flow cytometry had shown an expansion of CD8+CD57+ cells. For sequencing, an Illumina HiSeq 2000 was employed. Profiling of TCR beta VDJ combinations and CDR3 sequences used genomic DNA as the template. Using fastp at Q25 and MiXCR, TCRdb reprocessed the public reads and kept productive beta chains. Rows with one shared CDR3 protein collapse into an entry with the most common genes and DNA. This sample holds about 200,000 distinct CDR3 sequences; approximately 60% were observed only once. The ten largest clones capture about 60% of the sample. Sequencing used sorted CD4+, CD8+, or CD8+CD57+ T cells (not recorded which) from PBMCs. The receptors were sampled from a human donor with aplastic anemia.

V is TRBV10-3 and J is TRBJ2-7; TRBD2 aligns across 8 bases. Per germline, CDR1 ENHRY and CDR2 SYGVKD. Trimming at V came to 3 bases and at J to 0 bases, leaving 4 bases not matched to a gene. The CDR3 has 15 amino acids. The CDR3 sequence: CAISDPGLGSYEQYF. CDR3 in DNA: TGTGCCATCAGTGACCCGGGACTAGGCTCCTACGAGCAGTACTTC.

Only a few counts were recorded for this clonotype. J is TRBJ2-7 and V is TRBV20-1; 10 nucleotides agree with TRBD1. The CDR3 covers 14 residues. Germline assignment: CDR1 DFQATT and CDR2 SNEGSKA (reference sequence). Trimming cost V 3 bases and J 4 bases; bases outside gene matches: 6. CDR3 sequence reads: CSASGDRGAYEQYF. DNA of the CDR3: TGCAGTGCTAGCGGGGACAGGGGAGCTTACGAGCAGTACTTC.

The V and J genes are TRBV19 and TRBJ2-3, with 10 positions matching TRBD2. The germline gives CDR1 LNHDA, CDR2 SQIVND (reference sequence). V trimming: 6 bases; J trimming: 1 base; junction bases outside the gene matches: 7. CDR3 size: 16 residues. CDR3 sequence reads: CASSTGLAIGTDTQYF. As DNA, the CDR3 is TGTGCCAGTAGCACGGGACTAGCGATCGGCACAGATACGCAGTATTTT.

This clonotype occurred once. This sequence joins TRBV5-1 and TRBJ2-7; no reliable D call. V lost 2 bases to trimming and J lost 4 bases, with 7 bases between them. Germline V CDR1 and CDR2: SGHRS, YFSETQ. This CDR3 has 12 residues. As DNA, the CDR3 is TGCGCCAGCAGCTTCAACGCTTACGAGCAGTACTTC. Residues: CASSFNAYEQYF.

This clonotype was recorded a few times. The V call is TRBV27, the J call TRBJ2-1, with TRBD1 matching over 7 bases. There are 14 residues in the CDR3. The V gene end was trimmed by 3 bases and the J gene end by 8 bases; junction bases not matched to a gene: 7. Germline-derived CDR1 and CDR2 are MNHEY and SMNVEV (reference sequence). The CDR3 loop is CASSFGRGIYEQFF. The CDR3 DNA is TGTGCCAGCAGTTTTGGCAGGGGGATATATGAGCAGTTCTTC.

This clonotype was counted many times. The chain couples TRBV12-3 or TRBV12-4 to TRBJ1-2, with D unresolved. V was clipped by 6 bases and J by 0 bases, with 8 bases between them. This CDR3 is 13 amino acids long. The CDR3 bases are TGTGCCAGCAGCCCAACAGCTAACTATGGCTACACCTTC. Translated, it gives CASSPTANYGYTF.

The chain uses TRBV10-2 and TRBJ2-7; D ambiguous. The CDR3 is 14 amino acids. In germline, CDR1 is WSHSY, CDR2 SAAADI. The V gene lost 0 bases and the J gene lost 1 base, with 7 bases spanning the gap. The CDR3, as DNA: TGCGCCAGCAGTGAGTCGCACGGTTCCTACGAGCAGTACTTC. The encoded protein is CASSESHGSYEQYF.